This TCR beta chain was identified in a study of spatial heterogeneity in lung cancer. For the study at large: Available follow-up PBMC samples were sequenced, at a median of about two years post-resection.

Specified time point: blood at routine non-recurrence follow-up after resection. TCRdb reprocessed the 5' RACE reads via MiXCR and lists one record per CDR3 protein. Of roughly 99,000 distinct CDR3 sequences in the sample, approximately 19% were seen once. The source of this sequence is a male donor with early-stage non-small cell lung cancer. The material sequenced was PBMCs, taken at follow-up.

The CDR3 loop is CSASRTDLSEGYTF. In DNA form, the CDR3 reads TGCAGTGCTAGCCGGACAGACCTTTCGGAAGGCTACACCTTC. This chain links TRBV20-1 with TRBJ1-2; tentatively, D is TRBD1 (6 bases). The V end lost 3 bases, the J end lost 8 bases, and 19 bases lay between the germline ends. This CDR3 is built from 14 residues. Germline V gene lookup returns CDR1 DFQATT and CDR2 SNEGSKA (reference sequence).